The 17 T cell receptor beta chains below were found in one sample sequenced in a study of graft-versus-host responses after intestinal transplantation. Lymphocytes (intraepithelial and lamina propria) were released by processing the graft tissue. Measured with immunoSEQ multiplex PCR; TCRdb has only the in-frame clones, and not every one. The profile shows about 7,000 clones, approximately 71% of them singletons. Sequences were derived from ileum tissue, sampled approximately 35 weeks after intestinal transplantation. The receptor set was obtained from a human patient who received an intestinal transplant, so some T cells may come from the graft donor.

This clone was counted once. The J gene is TRBJ2-2, the V gene TRBV9; 8 bases are shared with TRBD1. With V trimmed by 0 bases and J by 0 bases, 4 bases remained unmatched. Per the germline V gene, CDR1 is SGDLS and CDR2 is YYNGEE. The CDR3 contains 17 residues. This CDR3 is CASSVDETGANTGELFF. The CDR3 coding sequence is TGTGCCAGCAGCGTAGATGAGACAGGGGCGAACACCGGGGAGCTGTTTTTT.

This rearrangement joins TRBV6-1 to TRBJ1-2; D not resolved. V was trimmed by 5 bases and J by 10 bases, leaving 11 bases between them. In germline, CDR1 is MNHNS, CDR2 SASEGT. The CDR3 loop spans 11 amino acids. CDR3 in amino acids: CASSYGGDYTF. As DNA, the CDR3 is TGTGCCAGCAGTTACGGAGGTGACTACACCTTC.

The chain uses TRBV6-1 and TRBJ2-1; no reliable D call. The germline gives CDR1 MNHNS, CDR2 SASEGT. Trimming cost V 10 bases and J 1 base, with 8 bases left between them. This CDR3 has 12 residues. The CDR3 is CATRESYNEQFF. CDR3 nucleotide sequence: TGTGCCACCCGAGAATCCTACAATGAGCAGTTCTTC.

This clone was recorded a few times. This rearrangement joins TRBV7-9 to TRBJ2-7, with 7 positions matching TRBD1. Germline CDR1 is SEHNR and CDR2 is FQNEAQ (reference sequence). The junction had 14 bases not matched to a gene; V was cut back by 5 bases and J by 7 bases. This CDR3 is built from 15 residues. CDR3 DNA sequence: TGTGCCAGCAGCCAGGGGACAGCAAGCTACGCGGAGCAGTACGTC. Protein product: CASSQGTASYAEQYV.

The V call is TRBV30, the J call TRBJ1-2, with no clear D. The germline V and J ends were trimmed by 3 bases and 7 bases, with 9 bases remaining between them. This CDR3 is 11 amino acids long. Looked up from germline, CDR1 is GTSNPN and CDR2 is SVGIG (reference sequence). This chain's CDR3 is CAWRGYAGYTF. The CDR3 DNA is TGTGCCTGGAGGGGGTACGCTGGCTACACCTTC.

The chain has TRBV2 and TRBJ2-1; 7 positions agree with TRBD2. Germline V lookup: CDR1 SNHLY, CDR2 FYNNEI. The V gene end was trimmed by 1 base and the J gene end by 6 bases; junction bases not matched to a gene: 6. The CDR3 consists of 15 residues. In DNA, the CDR3 is TGTGCCAGCAGTGAAGGCCTGACTAGCTTCAATGAGCAGTTCTTC. Residues: CASSEGLTSFNEQFF.

V usage is TRBV12-5 and J usage is TRBJ2-1; no reliable D call. Germline CDR1 and CDR2: LGHNT and FRNRAP. The CDR3 length is 12 residues. V lost 6 bases and J 6 bases, leaving 9 bases between the germline ends. This CDR3 is CASGQSGNEQFF. CDR3 DNA sequence: TGTGCTAGTGGACAGTCGGGCAATGAGCAGTTCTTC.

The CDR3 bases are TGTGCCAGCAGCTTGACTAGCGGGTTCGGTGGGGAGCTGTTTTTT. Its protein product is CASSLTSGFGGELFF. The rearrangement uses TRBV5-4 and TRBJ2-2; 9 nucleotides match TRBD2. CDR1 and CDR2 from the germline V gene are SGHNT and YYREEE (reference sequence). V was clipped by 1 base and J by 8 bases; unmatched bases: 6. CDR3 size: 15 residues.

The V gene is TRBV28, the J gene TRBJ1-5, with a tentative D call TRBD1 (6 bases). Germline V lookup: CDR1 MDHEN, CDR2 SYDVKM. CDR3 length equals 14 residues. The V gene lost 2 bases and the J gene lost 6 bases, with 11 bases spanning the gap. Here the CDR3 reads CASSLPGEVQPQHF. CDR3 coding DNA: TGTGCCAGCAGTTTACCAGGGGAGGTTCAGCCCCAGCATTTT.

This clone was found a few times. The V call is TRBV7-2, the J call TRBJ2-5; D may be TRBD1 or TRBD2 (5 bases each). The CDR3 extends over 15 amino acids. V was pared by 6 bases and J by 5 bases, with 19 bases between. CDR1 is SGHTA and CDR2 is FQGNSA in the germline V gene. CDR3 protein: CASSRRGPGKETQYF. The CDR3 nucleotides are TGTGCCAGCAGTCGTCGGGGTCCAGGGAAGGAGACCCAGTACTTC.

This chain links TRBV7-8 with TRBJ2-5; tentative D call: TRBD2 (6 bases). In germline, CDR1 is SGHVS, CDR2 FQNEAQ. V dropped 2 bases and J dropped 5 bases, with 24 bases sitting between them. CDR3 length: 18 residues. The CDR3 bases are TGTGCCAGCAGCTTACTGGGTGGGGGGTCGCAGGGAGGCGAGACCCAGTACTTC. Translation gives CASSLLGGGSQGGETQYF.

The CDR3 bases are TGTGCCAGCAGTAGCGACAGGGGGGGCTACACCTTC. Protein product: CASSSDRGGYTF. The chain carries TRBV6-6 and TRBJ1-2, with 9 bases aligning to TRBD1. With 5 bases clipped from V and 8 bases from J, the junction kept 3 bases outside the gene matches. CDR3 length equals 12 residues. CDR1 and CDR2 from the germline V gene are MNHNY and SVGAGI (reference sequence).

The genes are TRBV7-9 and TRBJ2-3, with D tentatively TRBD2 (6 bases). The ends were cut back, 1 base at V and 1 base at J, with 12 bases in the middle. This CDR3 is built from 16 residues. Germline CDR1 is SEHNR and CDR2 is FQNEAQ (reference sequence). CDR3 amino acids: CASSLVPGEGTDTQYF. The CDR3 DNA is TGTGCCAGCAGCTTAGTACCGGGGGAGGGCACAGATACGCAGTATTTT.

This chain connects TRBV2 to TRBJ1-2, with TRBD1 matching over 8 bases. Germline CDR1 is SNHLY and CDR2 is FYNNEI. Trimming cost V 1 base and J 2 bases; bases outside gene matches: 0. There are 14 residues in the CDR3. The CDR3 spells CASSEGQGNYGYTF. The CDR3 DNA reads TGTGCCAGCAGTGAAGGACAGGGGAACTATGGCTACACCTTC.

This clone is classed as medium-sized. V usage is TRBV6-5 and J usage is TRBJ2-4; 7 nucleotides agree with TRBD2. The V gene end was trimmed by 0 bases and the J gene end by 1 base; junction bases not matched to a gene: 0. The CDR3 has 15 amino acids. Germline V gene data show CDR1 as MNHEY and CDR2 as SVGAGI. The CDR3 reads CASSYSGGAKNIQYF. The CDR3 region has the DNA TGTGCCAGCAGTTACTCGGGAGGGGCCAAAAACATTCAGTACTTC.

The chain has TRBV27 and TRBJ1-5; the match to TRBD1 covers 7 bases. V trimming: 6 bases; J trimming: 6 bases; junction bases outside the gene matches: 8. This CDR3 is built from 14 residues. Germline V CDR1 and CDR2: MNHEY, SMNVEV (reference sequence). CDR3: CASRASGQRQPQHF. The CDR3 DNA sequence: TGTGCCAGCAGGGCCTCGGGACAGCGTCAGCCCCAGCATTTT.

Within the sample, this clone is medium-sized. V is TRBV5-4 and J is TRBJ2-7, with 7 positions matching TRBD1. This CDR3 comprises 13 residues. From germline, CDR1 is SGHNT and CDR2 YYREEE (reference sequence). Unmatched junction bases numbered 2, after V lost 4 bases and J lost 1 base. CDR3: CASSVRGSYEQYV. CDR3 nucleotide sequence: TGTGCCAGCAGCGTCAGGGGGTCCTACGAGCAGTACGTC.